The source of this T cell receptor (beta chain) is a study of blood T cell repertoires in COVID-19. In the study overall: Italy, Spain and the United States were the sources of the convalescent and acute COVID-19 samples. PBMCs, B-cell-depleted T cells, or T cells were the source of the cDNA or gDNA that made up the material.

The protocol was immunoSEQ multiplex PCR, while the TCRdb copy is restricted to in-frame clones and leaves out a portion. The repertoire holds about 180,000 clones, with approximately 85% as singletons. Which cohort a participant joined came from the clinical history participants gave. Symptom resolution, clearance, or two negative PCRs marked the recovered donors of Cohort 3. This TCR derives from a man aged 40-50 years who had recovered from COVID-19. The sample was PBMCs or T cells enriched from blood (not recorded which).

The CDR3 sequence is CASSLTLSGTFYEQYF. The CDR3 DNA reads as TGTGCCAGCAGCTTAACCCTCTCCGGGACATTCTACGAGCAGTACTTC. The V gene is TRBV7-9, the J gene TRBJ2-7; maybe TRBD1 (6 bases). Germline V gene data show CDR1 as SEHNR and CDR2 as FQNEAQ (reference sequence). The CDR3 runs to 16 residues. V lost 2 bases and J 3 bases, leaving 17 bases between the germline ends.